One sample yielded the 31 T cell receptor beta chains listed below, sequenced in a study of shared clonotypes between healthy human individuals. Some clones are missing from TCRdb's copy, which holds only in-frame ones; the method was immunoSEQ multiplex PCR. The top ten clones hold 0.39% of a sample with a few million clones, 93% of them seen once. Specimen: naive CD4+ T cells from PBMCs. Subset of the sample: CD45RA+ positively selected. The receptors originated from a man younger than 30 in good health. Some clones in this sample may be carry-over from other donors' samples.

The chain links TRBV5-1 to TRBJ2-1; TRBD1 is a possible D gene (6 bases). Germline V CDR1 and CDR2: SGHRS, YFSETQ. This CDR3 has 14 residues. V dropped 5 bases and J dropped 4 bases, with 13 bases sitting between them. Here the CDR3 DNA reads TGCGCCAGCAGTTCAGGGGATAGATACAATGAGCAGTTCTTC. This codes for CASSSGDRYNEQFF.

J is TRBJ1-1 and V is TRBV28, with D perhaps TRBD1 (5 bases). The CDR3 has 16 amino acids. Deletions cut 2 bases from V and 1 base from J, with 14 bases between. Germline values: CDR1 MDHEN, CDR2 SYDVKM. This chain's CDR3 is CASSLSGPQGNTEAFF. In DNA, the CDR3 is TGTGCCAGCAGTTTAAGCGGGCCCCAGGGGAACACTGAAGCTTTCTTT.

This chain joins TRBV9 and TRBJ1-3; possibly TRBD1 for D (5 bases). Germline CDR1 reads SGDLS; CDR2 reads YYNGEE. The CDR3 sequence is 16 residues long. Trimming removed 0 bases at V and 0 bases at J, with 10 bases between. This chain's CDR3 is CASSVGQGLSGNTIYF. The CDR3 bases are TGTGCCAGCAGCGTAGGGCAGGGCCTCTCTGGAAACACCATATATTTT.

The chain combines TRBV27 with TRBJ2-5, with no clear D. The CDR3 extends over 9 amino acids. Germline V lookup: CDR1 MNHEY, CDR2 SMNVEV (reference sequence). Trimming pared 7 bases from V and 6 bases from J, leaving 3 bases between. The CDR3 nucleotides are TGTGCCAGCATGAAGACCCAGTACTTC. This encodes CASMKTQYF.

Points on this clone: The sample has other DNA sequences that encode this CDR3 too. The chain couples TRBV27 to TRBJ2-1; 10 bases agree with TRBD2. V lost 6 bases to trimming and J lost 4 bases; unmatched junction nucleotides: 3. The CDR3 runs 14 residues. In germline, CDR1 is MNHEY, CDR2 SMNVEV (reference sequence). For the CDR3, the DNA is TGTGCCAGCAGGCTAGCGGGAGATTACAATGAGCAGTTCTTC. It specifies CASRLAGDYNEQFF.

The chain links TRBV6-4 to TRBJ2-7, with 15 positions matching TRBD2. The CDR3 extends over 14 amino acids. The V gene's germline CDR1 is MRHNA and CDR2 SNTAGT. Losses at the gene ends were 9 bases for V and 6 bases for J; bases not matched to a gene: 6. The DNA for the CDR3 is TGTGCCAGGGGACTAGCGGGAGGTTGTTGCGAGCAGTACTTC. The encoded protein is CARGLAGGCCEQYF.

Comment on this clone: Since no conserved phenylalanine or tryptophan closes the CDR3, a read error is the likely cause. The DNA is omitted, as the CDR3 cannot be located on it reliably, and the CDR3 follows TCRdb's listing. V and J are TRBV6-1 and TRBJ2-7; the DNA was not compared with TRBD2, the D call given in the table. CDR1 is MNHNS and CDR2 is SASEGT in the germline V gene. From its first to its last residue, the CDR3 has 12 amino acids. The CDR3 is CASSLTKDSPRL.

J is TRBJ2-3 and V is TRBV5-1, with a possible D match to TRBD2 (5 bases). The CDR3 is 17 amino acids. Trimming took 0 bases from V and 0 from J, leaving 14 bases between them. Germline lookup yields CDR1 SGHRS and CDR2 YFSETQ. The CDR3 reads CASSLEGGPVSTDTQYF. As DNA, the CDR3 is TGCGCCAGCAGCTTGGAGGGCGGGCCAGTCAGCACAGATACGCAGTATTTT.

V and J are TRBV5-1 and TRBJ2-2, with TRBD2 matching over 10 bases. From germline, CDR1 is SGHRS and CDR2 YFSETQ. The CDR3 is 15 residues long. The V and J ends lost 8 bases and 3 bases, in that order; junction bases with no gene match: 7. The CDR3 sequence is CASGTSDRHTGELFF. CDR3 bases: TGCGCCAGTGGGACTAGCGATCGACACACCGGGGAGCTGTTTTTT.

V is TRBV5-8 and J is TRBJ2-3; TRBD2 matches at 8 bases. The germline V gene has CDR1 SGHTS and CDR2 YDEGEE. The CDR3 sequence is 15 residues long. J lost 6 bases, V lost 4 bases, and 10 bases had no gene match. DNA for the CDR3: TGTGCCAGCAGCGTAGCGGGGCTCCCCTGGGATACGCAGTATTTT. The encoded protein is CASSVAGLPWDTQYF.

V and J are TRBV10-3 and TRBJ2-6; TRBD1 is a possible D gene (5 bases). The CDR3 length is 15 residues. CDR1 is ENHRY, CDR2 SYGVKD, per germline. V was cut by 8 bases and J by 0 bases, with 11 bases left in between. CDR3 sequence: CAIVRVSSGANVLTF. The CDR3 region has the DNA TGTGCCATCGTCAGGGTAAGCTCTGGGGCCAACGTCCTGACTTTC.

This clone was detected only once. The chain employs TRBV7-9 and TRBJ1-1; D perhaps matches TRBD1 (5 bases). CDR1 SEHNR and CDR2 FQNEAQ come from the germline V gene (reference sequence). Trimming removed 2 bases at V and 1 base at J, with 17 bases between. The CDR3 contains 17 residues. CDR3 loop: CASSLRGVGVKNTEAFF. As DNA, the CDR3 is TGTGCCAGCAGCTTAAGAGGGGTGGGAGTCAAGAACACTGAAGCTTTCTTT. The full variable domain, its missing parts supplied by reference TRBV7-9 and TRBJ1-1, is DTGVSQNPRHKITKRGQNVTFRCDPISEHNRLYWYRQTLGQGPEFLTYFQNEAQLEKSRLLSDRFSAERPKGSFSTLEIQRTEQGDSAMYLCASSLRGVGVKNTEAFFGQGTRLTVV.

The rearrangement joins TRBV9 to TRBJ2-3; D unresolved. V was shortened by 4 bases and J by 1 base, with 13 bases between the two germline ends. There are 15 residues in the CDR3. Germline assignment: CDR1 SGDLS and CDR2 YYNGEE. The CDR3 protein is CASSSRWSGTDTQYF. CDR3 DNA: TGTGCCAGCAGCTCCAGGTGGTCTGGCACAGATACGCAGTATTTT.

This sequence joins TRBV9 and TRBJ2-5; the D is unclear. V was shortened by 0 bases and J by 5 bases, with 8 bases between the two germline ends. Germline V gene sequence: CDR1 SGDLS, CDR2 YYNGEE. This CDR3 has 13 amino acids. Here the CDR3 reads CASSVDTTETQYF. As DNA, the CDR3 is TGTGCCAGCAGCGTAGATACCACGGAGACCCAGTACTTC.

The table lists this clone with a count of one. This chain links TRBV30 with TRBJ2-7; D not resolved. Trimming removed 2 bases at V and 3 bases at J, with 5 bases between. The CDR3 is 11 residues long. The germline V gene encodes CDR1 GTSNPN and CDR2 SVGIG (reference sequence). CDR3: CAWSMDYEQYF. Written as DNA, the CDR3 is TGTGCCTGGAGTATGGACTACGAGCAGTACTTC.

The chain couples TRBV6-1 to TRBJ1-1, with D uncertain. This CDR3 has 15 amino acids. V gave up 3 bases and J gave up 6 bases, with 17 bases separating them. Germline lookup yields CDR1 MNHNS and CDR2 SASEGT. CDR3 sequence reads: CASSEASSWSPEAFF. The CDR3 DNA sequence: TGTGCCAGCAGTGAGGCGTCGTCGTGGTCTCCTGAAGCTTTCTTT.

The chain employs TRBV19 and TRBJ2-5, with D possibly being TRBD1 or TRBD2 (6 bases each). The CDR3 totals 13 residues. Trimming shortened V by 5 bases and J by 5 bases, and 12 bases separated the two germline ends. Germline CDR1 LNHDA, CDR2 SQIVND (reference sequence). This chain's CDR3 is CASSVQGGETQYF. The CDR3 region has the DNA TGTGCCAGTAGTGTACAGGGAGGTGAGACCCAGTACTTC.

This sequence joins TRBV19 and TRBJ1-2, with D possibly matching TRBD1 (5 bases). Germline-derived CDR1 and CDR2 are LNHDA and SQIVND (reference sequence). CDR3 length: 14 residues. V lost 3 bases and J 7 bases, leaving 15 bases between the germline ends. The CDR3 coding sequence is TGTGCCAGTAGTATCACCGGGACCCAGGCTGGCTACACCTTC. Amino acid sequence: CASSITGTQAGYTF.

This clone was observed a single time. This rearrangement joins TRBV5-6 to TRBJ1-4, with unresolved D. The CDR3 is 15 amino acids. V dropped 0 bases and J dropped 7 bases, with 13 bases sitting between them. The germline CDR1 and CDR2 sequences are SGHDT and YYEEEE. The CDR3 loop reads CASSLVGNLSEKLFF. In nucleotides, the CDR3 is TGTGCCAGCAGCTTGGTTGGGAATTTAAGTGAAAAACTGTTTTTT.

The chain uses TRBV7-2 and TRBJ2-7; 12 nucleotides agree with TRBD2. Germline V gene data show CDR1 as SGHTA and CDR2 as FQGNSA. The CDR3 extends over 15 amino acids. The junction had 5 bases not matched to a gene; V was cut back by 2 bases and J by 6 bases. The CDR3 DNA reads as TGTGCCAGCAGCTTATTTCTAGCGGGAGGGGTCGAGCAGTACTTC. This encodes CASSLFLAGGVEQYF.

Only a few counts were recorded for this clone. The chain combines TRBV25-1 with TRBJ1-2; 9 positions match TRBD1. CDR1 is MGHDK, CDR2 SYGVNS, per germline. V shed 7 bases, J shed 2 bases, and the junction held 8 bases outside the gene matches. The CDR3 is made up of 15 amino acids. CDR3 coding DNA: TGTGCCAGCACTCACGCCGGGACAGGGAACTATGGCTACACCTTC. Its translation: CASTHAGTGNYGYTF.

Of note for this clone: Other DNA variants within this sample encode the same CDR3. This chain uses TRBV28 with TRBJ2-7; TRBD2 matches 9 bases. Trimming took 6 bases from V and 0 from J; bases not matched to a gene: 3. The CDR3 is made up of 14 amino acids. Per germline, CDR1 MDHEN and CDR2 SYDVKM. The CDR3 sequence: CASSSTSGSYEQYF. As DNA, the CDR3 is TGTGCCAGCAGCTCGACTAGCGGCTCCTACGAGCAGTACTTC.

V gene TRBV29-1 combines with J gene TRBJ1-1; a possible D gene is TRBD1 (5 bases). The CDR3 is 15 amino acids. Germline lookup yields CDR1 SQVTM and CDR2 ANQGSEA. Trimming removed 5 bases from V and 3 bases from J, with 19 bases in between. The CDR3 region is CSVQGGMVGYTEAFF. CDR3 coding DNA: TGCAGCGTTCAGGGTGGCATGGTGGGGTACACTGAAGCTTTCTTT.

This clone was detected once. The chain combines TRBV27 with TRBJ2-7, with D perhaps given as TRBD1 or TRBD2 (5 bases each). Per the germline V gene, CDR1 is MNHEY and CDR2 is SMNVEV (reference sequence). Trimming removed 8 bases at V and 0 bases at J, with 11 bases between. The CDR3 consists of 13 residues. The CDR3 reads CASWDVDSYEQYF. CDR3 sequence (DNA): TGTGCCAGCTGGGACGTAGACTCCTACGAGCAGTACTTC.

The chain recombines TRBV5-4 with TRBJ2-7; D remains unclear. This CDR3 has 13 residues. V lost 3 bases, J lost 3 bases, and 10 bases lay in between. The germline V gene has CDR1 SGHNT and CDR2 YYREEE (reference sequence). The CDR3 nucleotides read TGTGCCAGCAGCTCCACCCCTCGCTACGAGCAGTACTTC. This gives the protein CASSSTPRYEQYF.

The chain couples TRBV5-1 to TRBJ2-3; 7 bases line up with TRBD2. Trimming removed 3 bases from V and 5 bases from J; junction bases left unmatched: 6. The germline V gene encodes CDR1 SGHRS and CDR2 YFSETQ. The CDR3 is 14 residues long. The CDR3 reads CASSSGGLVDTQYF. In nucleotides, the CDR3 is TGCGCCAGCAGCTCGGGAGGTTTGGTAGATACGCAGTATTTT.

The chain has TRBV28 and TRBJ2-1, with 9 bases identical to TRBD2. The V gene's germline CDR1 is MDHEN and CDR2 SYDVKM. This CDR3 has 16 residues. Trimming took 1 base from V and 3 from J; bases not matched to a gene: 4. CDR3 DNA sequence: TGTGCCAGCAGTTTATTTGCGGGAGGGGACTACAATGAGCAGTTCTTC. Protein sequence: CASSLFAGGDYNEQFF.

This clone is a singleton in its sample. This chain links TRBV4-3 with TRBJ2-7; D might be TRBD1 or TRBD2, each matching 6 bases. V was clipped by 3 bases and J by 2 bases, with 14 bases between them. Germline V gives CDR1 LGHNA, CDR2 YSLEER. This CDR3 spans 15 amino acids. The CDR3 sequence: CASSQNPGATYEQYF. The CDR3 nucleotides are TGCGCCAGCAGCCAGAACCCGGGGGCAACCTACGAGCAGTACTTC.

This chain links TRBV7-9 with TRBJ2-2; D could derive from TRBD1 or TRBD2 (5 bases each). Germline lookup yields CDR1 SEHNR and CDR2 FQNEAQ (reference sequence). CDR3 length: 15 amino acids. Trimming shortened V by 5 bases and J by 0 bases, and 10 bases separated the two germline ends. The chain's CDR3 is CASSEGKANTGELFF. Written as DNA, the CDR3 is TGTGCCAGCAGCGAGGGGAAAGCGAACACCGGGGAGCTGTTTTTT.

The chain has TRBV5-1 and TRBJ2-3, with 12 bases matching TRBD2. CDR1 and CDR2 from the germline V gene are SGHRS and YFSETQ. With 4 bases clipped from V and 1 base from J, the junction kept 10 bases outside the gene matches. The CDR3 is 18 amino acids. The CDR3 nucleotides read TGCGCCAGCAGCCGGACTAGCGGGATGAGAAGGGGCACAGATACGCAGTATTTT. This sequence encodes CASSRTSGMRRGTDTQYF. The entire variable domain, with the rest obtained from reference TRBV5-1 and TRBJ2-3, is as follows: KAGVTQTPRYLIKTRGQQVTLSCSPISGHRSVSWYQQTPGQGLQFLFEYFSETQRNKGNFPGRFSGRQFSNSRSEMNVSTLELGDSALYLCASSRTSGMRRGTDTQYFGPGTRLTVL.

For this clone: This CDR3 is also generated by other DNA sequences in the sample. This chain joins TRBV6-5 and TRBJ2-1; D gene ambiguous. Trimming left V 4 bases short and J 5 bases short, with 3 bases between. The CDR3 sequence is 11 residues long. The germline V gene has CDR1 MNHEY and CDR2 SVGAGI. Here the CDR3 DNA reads TGTGCCAGCAGTTTGAACAATGAGCAGTTCTTC. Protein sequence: CASSLNNEQFF.